This TCR beta chain stems from a study of cytomegalovirus exposure and HLA in healthy donors. Study conclusions and caveats: Reportedly, fewer N-insertions than the approximately 610-donor mean appeared in an Asian-associated ancestry cluster in a later analysis. Follow-up analysis found HLA locus-dependent TCR association rates, highest for DRB1 and lowest for HLA-C.

This PCR relied on a set of 60 Vbeta primers and 13 Jbeta primers. Sequencing used immunoSEQ multiplex PCR; TCRdb keeps in-frame clones, though not all of them. The sample shows about 220,000 clones, approximately 70% of them seen only once. This CDR3 has 16 residues. A word on this clone: Its antigen is not identified.

This receptor was identified in a woman under 40 in good health and CMV-seronegative. Sequencing input: PBMCs. The genes are TRBV21-1 and TRBJ2-2; TRBD1, the table's D call, was not compared with the DNA. TRBV21-1 is an annotated pseudogene. The CDR3 is CASSKRGTANTGELFF. The CDR3 nucleotides read TGTGCCAGCAGCAAAAGGGGGACAGCGAACACCGGGGAGCTGTTTTTT.